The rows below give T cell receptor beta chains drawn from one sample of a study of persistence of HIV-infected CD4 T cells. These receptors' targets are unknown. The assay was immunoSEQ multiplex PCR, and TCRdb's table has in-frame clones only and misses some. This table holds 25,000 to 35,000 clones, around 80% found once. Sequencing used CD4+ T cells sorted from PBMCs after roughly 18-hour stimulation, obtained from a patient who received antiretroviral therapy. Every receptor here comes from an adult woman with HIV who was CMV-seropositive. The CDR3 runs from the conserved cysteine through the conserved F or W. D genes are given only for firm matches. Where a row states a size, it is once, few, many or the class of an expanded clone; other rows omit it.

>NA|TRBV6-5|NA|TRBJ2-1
TGTGCCAGTGGACTATACTATGAGCAGTTCTTC
CASGLYYEQFF
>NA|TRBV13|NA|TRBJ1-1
TGTGCCAGCAGCTTAGACGGCGGCAGGGAAGCTTTCTTT
CASSLDGGREAFF
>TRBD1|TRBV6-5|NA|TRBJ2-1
TGTGCCAGCAGTCCCCAGGACAGGGTGGAGTTCTTC
CASSPQDRVEFF
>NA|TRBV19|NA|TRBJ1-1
TGTGCCAGTAGTATACGCGGAAACACTGAAGCTTTCTTT
CASSIRGNTEAFF
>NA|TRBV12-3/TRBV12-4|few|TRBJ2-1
TGTGCCAGCAGTCCCGGGACTGCCAATGAGCAGTTCTTC
CASSPGTANEQFF
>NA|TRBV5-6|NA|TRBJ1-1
TGTGCCAGCAGCCGAGTGGATGTGAACACTGAAGCTTTCTTT
CASSRVDVNTEAFF
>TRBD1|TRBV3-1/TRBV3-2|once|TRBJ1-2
TGTGCCAGCAGCCAAGCGACAGGGGGCTATGGCTACACCTTC
CASSQATGGYGYTF
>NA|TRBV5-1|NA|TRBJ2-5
TGCGCCAGCAGCTTCACAGGGACCCAGTACTTC
CASSFTGTQYF
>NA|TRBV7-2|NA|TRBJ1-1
TGTGCCAGCAGCTTGGGGGGAAGTGCAATTGAAGCTTTCTTT
CASSLGGSAIEAFF
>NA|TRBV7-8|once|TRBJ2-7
TGTGCCAGCACCCTTTCAGGGTCCTCCTACGAGCAGTACTTC
CASTLSGSSYEQYF
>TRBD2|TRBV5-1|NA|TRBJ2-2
TGCGCCAGCAGCTTGGCCCCGGCAGCGGGGACCGGGGAGCTGTTTTTT
CASSLAPAAGTGELFF
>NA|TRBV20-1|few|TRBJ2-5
TGCAGTGCGTCAGGGACGGAGACCCAGTACTTC
CSASGTETQYF
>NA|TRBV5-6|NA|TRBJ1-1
TGTGCCAGCAGCTTGGCCGGGAGGAGGAACACTGAAGCTTTCTTT
CASSLAGRRNTEAFF
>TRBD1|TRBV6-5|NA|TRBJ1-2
TGTGCCAGCACCCCCGGGACAGGGAACAACTATGGCTACACCTTC
CASTPGTGNNYGYTF
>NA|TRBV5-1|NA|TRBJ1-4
TGCGCCAGCAGCTTGGGGCGGGGGGGCTCTGCAACTAATGAAAAACTGTTTTTT
CASSLGRGGSATNEKLFF
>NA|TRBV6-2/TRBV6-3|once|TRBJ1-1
TGTGCCAGCAGTTACAGGGACTCAGCTTTCTTT
CASSYRDSAFF
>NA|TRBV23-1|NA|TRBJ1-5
TGCGCCAGCAGCCTATCCCTCGGGAGGTATAGCAATCAGCCCCAGCATTTT
CASSLSLGRYSNQPQHF
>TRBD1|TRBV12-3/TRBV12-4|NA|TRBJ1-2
TGTGCCAGCAGGCCCAGGGGGCGCGAAGGCTACACCTTC
CASRPRGREGYTF
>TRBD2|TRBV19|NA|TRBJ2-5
TGTGCCAGTAGTATGACGGGACCGTCGCTAGCGGGTAATCCCGCGGTAGAGACCCAGTACTTC
CASSMTGPSLAGNPAVETQYF
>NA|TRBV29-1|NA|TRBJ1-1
TGCAGCGTTTCCAGGGGAAGAGTTATGAACACTGAAGCTTTCTTT
CSVSRGRVMNTEAFF
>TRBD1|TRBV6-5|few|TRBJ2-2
TGTGCCAGCAGCCTAGACAGGGCCACCGGGGAGCTGTTTTTT
CASSLDRATGELFF
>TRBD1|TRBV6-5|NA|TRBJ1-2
TGTGCCAGTGTTTTTGACCGACAGGGTAAAGGAGGCTACACCTTC
CASVFDRQGKGGYTF
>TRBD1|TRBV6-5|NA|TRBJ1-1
TGTGCCTGTGACAGGGGAGGCACTGAAGCTTTCTTT
CACDRGGTEAFF
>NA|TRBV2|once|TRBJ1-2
TGTGCCAGCAGTGAAGATGGGTTTTCGGATGGCTACACCTTC
CASSEDGFSDGYTF
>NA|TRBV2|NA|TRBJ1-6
TGTGCCAGCAGTCCACCGGGACTGAATAATTCACCCCTCCACTTT
CASSPPGLNNSPLHF
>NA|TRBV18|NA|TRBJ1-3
TGTGCCAGCGCCGACAGCGCCTCTGGAAACACCATATATTTT
CASADSASGNTIYF
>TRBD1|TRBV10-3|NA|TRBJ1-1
TGTGCCATCACCCGGGACAGGGGACGCATCACTGAAGCTTTCTTT
CAITRDRGRITEAFF
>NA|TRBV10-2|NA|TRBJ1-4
TGCGCCAGCAGTGAGAATCTCGGGGGGGGTGAAAAACTGTTTTTT
CASSENLGGGEKLFF
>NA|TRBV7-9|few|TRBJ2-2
TGTGCCAGCAAGCCTAGCCTAGGTGAAGGCGGGGAGCTGTTTTTT
CASKPSLGEGGELFF
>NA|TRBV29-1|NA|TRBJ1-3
TGCAGCGTTGATGAGGGCTCTGGAAACACCATATATTTT
CSVDEGSGNTIYF
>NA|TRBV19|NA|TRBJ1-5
TGTGCCAGTAGTAATCCCTTATCTTATCAGCCCCAGCATTTT
CASSNPLSYQPQHF
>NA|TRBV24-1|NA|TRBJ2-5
TGTGCCACCAGTGACAGGGAGACCCAGTACTTC
CATSDRETQYF
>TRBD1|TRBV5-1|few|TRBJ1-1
TGCGCCAGCAGCCCAGGACAGGGGAAAGCTTTCTTT
CASSPGQGKAFF
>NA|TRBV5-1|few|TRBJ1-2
TGCGCCAGCAGCTTGGTAGCAGAGCCTGTAGGGGTTGGCTACACCTTC
CASSLVAEPVGVGYTF
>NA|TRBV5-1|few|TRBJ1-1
TGCGCCAGCAGCGCCAAACCTAACACTGAAGCTTTCTTT
CASSAKPNTEAFF
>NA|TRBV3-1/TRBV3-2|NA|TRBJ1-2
TGTGCCAGCAGCCAAGATTCGGCAGCCGGCGGAGGCTACACCTTC
CASSQDSAAGGGYTF
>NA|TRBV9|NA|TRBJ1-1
TGTGCCAGCAGCGTAGTGCAGGGGCGGAACACTGAAGCTTTCTTT
CASSVVQGRNTEAFF
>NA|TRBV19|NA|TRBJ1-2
TGTGCCAGTAGTATTGGGGGTGAGGGCCGCTATGGCTACACCTTC
CASSIGGEGRYGYTF